The 23 T cell receptor beta chains below all came from one sample that was sequenced in a study of cytomegalovirus exposure and HLA in healthy donors. The PCR was carried out with 60 Vbeta primers and 13 Jbeta primers. The data were produced by immunoSEQ multiplex PCR, yet TCRdb's version contains in-frame clones alone and is incomplete. The sample has about 190,000 clones, 70% to 90% seen once. The sequencing input was PBMCs. The receptor set was obtained from a woman aged 30 to 39 in good health and CMV-seronegative.

This chain joins TRBV11-2 and TRBJ2-7; D perhaps matches TRBD1 (6 bases). V was cut by 0 bases and J by 3 bases, with 9 bases left in between. The length of the CDR3 is 14 residues. CDR1 and CDR2 from the germline V gene are SGHAT and FQNNGV. The CDR3 nucleotides read TGTGCCAGCAGCTTAGACAGGGGATTCTACGAGCAGTACTTC. Translating it yields CASSLDRGFYEQYF.

The rearrangement links TRBV11-2 to TRBJ2-1, with TRBD1 matching over 7 bases. This CDR3 region has 16 residues. Germline V lookup: CDR1 SGHAT, CDR2 FQNNGV. The ends lost 5 bases at V and 0 bases at J; junction bases unmatched: 7. The CDR3 coding sequence is TGTGCCAGCAGCCCGGACAGGACGAGCTCCTACAATGAGCAGTTCTTC. Amino acids: CASSPDRTSSYNEQFF.

The J gene is TRBJ2-5, the V gene TRBV5-1, with TRBD2 identical over 9 bases. This CDR3 has 16 amino acids. Germline trimming cut 4 bases from V and 5 bases from J; bases unmatched to any gene: 12. CDR1 and CDR2 (germline): SGHRS, YFSETQ. The CDR3 sequence: CASSPGPAGGRETQYF. The CDR3 coding sequence is TGCGCCAGCAGCCCGGGACCAGCGGGGGGAAGGGAGACCCAGTACTTC.

The chain recombines TRBV5-5 with TRBJ2-7, with D possibly being TRBD1 (5 bases). CDR1 SGHKS and CDR2 YYEKEE come from the germline V gene (reference sequence). CDR3 length: 11 residues. Between the trimmed V and J ends, which lost 7 bases and 4 bases, there was a span of 9 bases. The CDR3 region has the DNA TGTGCCAGCCTGCAGGGTTACGAGCAGTACTTC. Its translation is CASLQGYEQYF.

CDR3: CASRRDTNSGNTIYF. CDR3 coding DNA: TGTGCCAGTAGAAGGGACACAAACTCTGGAAACACCATATATTTT. This chain uses TRBV19 with TRBJ1-3, with D perhaps matching TRBD1 (6 bases). There are 15 residues in the CDR3. V was shortened by 6 bases and J by 0 bases, with 12 bases between the two germline ends. The germline V gene encodes CDR1 LNHDA and CDR2 SQIVND (reference sequence).

The chain uses TRBV2 and TRBJ1-2, with 8 positions matching TRBD1. CDR3 length equals 16 residues. CDR1 is SNHLY and CDR2 is FYNNEI in the germline V gene. V was clipped by 5 bases and J by 4 bases; unmatched bases: 12. The CDR3 DNA follows: TGTGCCAGCAGTTCCCGACCCAGGGGGCTCGGCTATGGCTACACCTTC. This sequence encodes CASSSRPRGLGYGYTF.

The chain combines TRBV27 with TRBJ1-6; D unresolved. Deletions cut 3 bases from V and 5 bases from J, with 11 bases between. Germline CDR1 reads MNHEY; CDR2 reads SMNVEV (reference sequence). The CDR3 consists of 15 residues. CDR3 protein: CASSFVRGNNSPLHF. For the CDR3, the DNA is TGTGCCAGCAGTTTCGTCCGGGGTAATAATTCACCCCTCCACTTT.

The chain recombines TRBV19 with TRBJ2-7; 7 bases align to TRBD2. CDR3 length equals 15 residues. V lost 1 base to trimming and J lost 3 bases; unmatched junction nucleotides: 6. Germline assignment: CDR1 LNHDA and CDR2 SQIVND (reference sequence). The CDR3 nucleotides are TGTGCCAGTAGTATAGGGCCCGGGAGGATCTACGAGCAGTACTTC. This codes for CASSIGPGRIYEQYF.

The gene calls are TRBV15 and TRBJ2-5; D remains ambiguous. Trimming left V 0 bases short and J 2 bases short, with 10 bases between. The CDR3 covers 15 residues. From germline, CDR1 is LNHNV and CDR2 YYDKDF (reference sequence). This chain's CDR3 is CATSRDWAEQETQYF. DNA for the CDR3: TGTGCCACCAGCAGAGATTGGGCAGAACAAGAGACCCAGTACTTC.

The CDR3 loop reads CASSLRDRGFIAGELFF. CDR3 nucleotides: TGTGCCAGCAGTTTACGGGACAGGGGGTTTATTGCCGGGGAGCTGTTTTTT. The chain joins TRBV28 to TRBJ2-2, with TRBD1 identical over 11 bases. This CDR3 comprises 17 residues. Germline values: CDR1 MDHEN, CDR2 SYDVKM. V gave up 2 bases and J gave up 6 bases; unmatched junction bases: 8.

This rearrangement joins TRBV4-1 to TRBJ1-2; a possible D gene is TRBD1 (6 bases). The germline gives CDR1 MGHRA, CDR2 YSYEKL. This CDR3 has 15 residues. Between the trimmed V and J ends, which lost 4 bases and 6 bases, there was a span of 18 bases. CDR3 nucleotide sequence: TGCGCCAGCAGCCCATTCGCACAGGGATCGGATGGCTACACCTTC. Its protein product is CASSPFAQGSDGYTF.

On this clone itself: The sample holds other DNA sequences that translate to the same CDR3. The rearrangement joins TRBV7-9 to TRBJ2-3; 7 nucleotides line up with TRBD1. Germline V gene lookup returns CDR1 SEHNR and CDR2 FQNEAQ (reference sequence). The CDR3 consists of 14 residues. V lost 5 bases and J lost 1; bases outside the gene matches: 3. CDR3 nucleotides: TGTGCCAGCAGCCCCGGACAGGGCACAGATACGCAGTATTTT. Its translation is CASSPGQGTDTQYF.

This clone appeared a few times. The chain recombines TRBV27 with TRBJ2-3; possible D gene TRBD2, 7 bases. Trimming shortened V by 3 bases and J by 7 bases, and 14 bases separated the two germline ends. CDR3 size: 14 residues. The germline V gene encodes CDR1 MNHEY and CDR2 SMNVEV (reference sequence). CDR3 sequence reads: CASSLIGGQNTQYF. The CDR3 DNA follows: TGTGCCAGCAGTTTGATCGGGGGGCAAAATACGCAGTATTTT.

This rearrangement joins TRBV4-1 to TRBJ1-4, with 8 bases matching TRBD1. Germline values: CDR1 MGHRA, CDR2 YSYEKL. CDR3 length: 15 residues. The V gene end was trimmed by 4 bases and the J gene end by 5 bases; junction bases not matched to a gene: 6. CDR3 loop: CASSPIQGVNEKLFF. The CDR3 DNA is TGCGCCAGCAGCCCGATACAGGGGGTGAATGAAAAACTGTTTTTT.

This chain links TRBV11-2 with TRBJ1-3; D not resolved. V lost 6 bases, J lost 2 bases, and 26 bases lay in between. Germline V lookup: CDR1 SGHAT, CDR2 FQNNGV. The CDR3 has 19 amino acids. DNA for the CDR3: TGTGCCAGCAGTTCCCGAAGGCGGGGTGAGGACTTCACTGGAAACACCATATATTTT. Translating it yields CASSSRRRGEDFTGNTIYF.

The chain couples TRBV9 to TRBJ1-5; D is unresolved. The germline V and J ends were trimmed by 0 bases and 4 bases, with 8 bases remaining between them. This CDR3 has 14 amino acids. Germline CDR1 and CDR2: SGDLS and YYNGEE. The CDR3 DNA follows: TGTGCCAGCAGCGTAGAGGCGGAAAATCAGCCCCAGCATTTT. It encodes CASSVEAENQPQHF.

The chain has TRBV19 and TRBJ2-2; 7 bases align to TRBD1. Germline V gene lookup returns CDR1 LNHDA and CDR2 SQIVND (reference sequence). The CDR3 is 16 amino acids. J gave up 5 bases and V 3 bases, and 9 bases lay outside the gene matches. The CDR3: CASSIVQGGHTGELFF. The CDR3 nucleotides read TGTGCCAGTAGTATCGTTCAAGGGGGCCATACCGGGGAGCTGTTTTTT.

The chain joins TRBV5-5 to TRBJ1-2, with D unclear. The CDR3 runs 13 residues. In germline, CDR1 is SGHKS, CDR2 YYEKEE (reference sequence). V lost 0 bases and J lost 9, with 12 bases in between. The CDR3 reads CASSLETPNSYTF. The CDR3 DNA is TGTGCCAGCAGCTTGGAAACACCAAACAGCTACACCTTC. Together with reference TRBV5-5 and TRBJ1-2, the CDR3 gives the full variable domain: DAGVTQSPTHLIKTRGQQVTLRCSPISGHKSVSWYQQVLGQGPQFIFQYYEKEERGRGNFPDRFSARQFPNYSSELNVNALLLGDSALYLCASSLETPNSYTFGSGTRLTVV.

The J gene is TRBJ2-2, the V gene TRBV7-9; TRBD2 matches 7 bases. Germline assignment: CDR1 SEHNR and CDR2 FQNEAQ (reference sequence). Germline trimming cut 3 bases from V and 0 bases from J; bases unmatched to any gene: 7. The CDR3 runs 17 residues. The CDR3 sequence is CASSFPKAGANTGELFF. For the CDR3, the DNA is TGTGCCAGCAGCTTCCCTAAGGCGGGGGCGAACACCGGGGAGCTGTTTTTT.

The rearrangement links TRBV6-5 to TRBJ1-2, with 9 nucleotides matching TRBD1. The germline V gene encodes CDR1 MNHEY and CDR2 SVGAGI. Trimming removed 5 bases from V and 4 bases from J; junction bases left unmatched: 5. The CDR3 contains 14 residues. The CDR3: CASSGGQGFYGYTF. The DNA of the CDR3 is TGTGCCAGCAGTGGGGGACAGGGATTCTATGGCTACACCTTC.

This clone was observed once. DNA of the CDR3: TGTGCCAGCAGCTCCTGGACAGGGGCCAACACAGATACGCAGTATTTT. It codes for CASSSWTGANTDTQYF. The chain has TRBV11-3 and TRBJ2-3; TRBD1 matches at 9 bases. This CDR3 spans 16 amino acids. Germline-derived CDR1 and CDR2 are SGHNT and YENEEA. V dropped 4 bases and J dropped 2; count of bases not matched to a gene: 7.

The rearrangement uses TRBV7-3 and TRBJ2-3; 8 bases map to TRBD2. V shed 5 bases, J shed 4 bases, and the junction held 8 bases outside the gene matches. The CDR3 covers 15 residues. The germline CDR1 and CDR2 sequences are SGHTA and FQGTGA. CDR3 in DNA: TGTGCCAGCAGCGAAACAGGACTAGCATCAGATACGCAGTATTTT. Translated, it gives CASSETGLASDTQYF.

This chain uses TRBV19 with TRBJ1-3, with a weak D call TRBD1 (5 bases). Between the trimmed V and J ends, which lost 5 bases and 0 bases, there was a span of 14 bases. This CDR3 region has 16 residues. In germline, CDR1 is LNHDA, CDR2 SQIVND (reference sequence). CDR3 DNA sequence: TGTGCCAGTAGTCTGCTCGACAGTTTCTCTGGAAACACCATATATTTT. Translated, it gives CASSLLDSFSGNTIYF.